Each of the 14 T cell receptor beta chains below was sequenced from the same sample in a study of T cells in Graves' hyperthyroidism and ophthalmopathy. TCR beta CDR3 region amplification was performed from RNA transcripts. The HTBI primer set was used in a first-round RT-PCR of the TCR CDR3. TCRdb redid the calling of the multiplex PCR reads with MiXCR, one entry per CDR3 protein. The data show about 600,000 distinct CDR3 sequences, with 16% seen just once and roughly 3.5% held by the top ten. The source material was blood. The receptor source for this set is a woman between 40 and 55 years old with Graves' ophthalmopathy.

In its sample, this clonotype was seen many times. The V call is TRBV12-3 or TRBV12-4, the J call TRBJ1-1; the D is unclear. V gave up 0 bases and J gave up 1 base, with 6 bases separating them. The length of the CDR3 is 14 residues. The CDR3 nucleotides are TGTGCCAGCAGTTTAGCACCAGAGAACACTGAAGCTTTCTTT. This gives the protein CASSLAPENTEAFF.

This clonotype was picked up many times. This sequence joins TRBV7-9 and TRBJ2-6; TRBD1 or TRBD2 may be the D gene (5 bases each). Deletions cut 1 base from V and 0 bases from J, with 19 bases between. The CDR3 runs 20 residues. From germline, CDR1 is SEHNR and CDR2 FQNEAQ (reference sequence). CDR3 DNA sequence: TGTGCCAGCAGCTTAGGTTTTTCGGGACGACTAAGCTCTGGGGCCAACGTCCTGACTTTC. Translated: CASSLGFSGRLSSGANVLTF.

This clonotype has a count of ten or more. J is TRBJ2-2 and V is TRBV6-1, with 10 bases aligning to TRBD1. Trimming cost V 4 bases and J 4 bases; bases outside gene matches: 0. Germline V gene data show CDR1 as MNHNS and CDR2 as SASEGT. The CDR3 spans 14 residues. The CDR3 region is CASSGTGGTGELFF. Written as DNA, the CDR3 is TGTGCCAGCAGTGGGACAGGGGGCACCGGGGAGCTGTTTTTT.

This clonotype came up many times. For the CDR3, the DNA is TGCAGCGTGGCCTTGCAGGTGGGCATGAACACTGAAGCTTTCTTT. Translating gives CSVALQVGMNTEAFF. The chain links TRBV29-1 to TRBJ1-1; no reliable D call. Trimming removed 6 bases from V and 0 bases from J, with 17 bases in between. From germline, CDR1 is SQVTM and CDR2 ANQGSEA. The CDR3 has 15 residues.

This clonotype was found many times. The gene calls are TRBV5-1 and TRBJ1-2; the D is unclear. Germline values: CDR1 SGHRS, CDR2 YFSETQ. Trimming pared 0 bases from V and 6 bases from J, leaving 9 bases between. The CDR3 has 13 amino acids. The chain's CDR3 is CASSLGQTDGYTF. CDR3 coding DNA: TGCGCCAGCAGCTTGGGGCAGACCGATGGCTACACCTTC.

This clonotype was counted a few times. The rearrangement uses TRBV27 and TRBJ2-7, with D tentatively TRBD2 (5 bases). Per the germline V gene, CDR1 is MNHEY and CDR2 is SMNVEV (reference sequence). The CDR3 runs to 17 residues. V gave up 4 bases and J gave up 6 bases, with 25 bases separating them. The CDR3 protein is CASSSNFGERRRAEQYF. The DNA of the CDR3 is TGTGCCAGCAGTTCCAACTTTGGGGAGCGGAGACGGGCCGAGCAGTACTTC.

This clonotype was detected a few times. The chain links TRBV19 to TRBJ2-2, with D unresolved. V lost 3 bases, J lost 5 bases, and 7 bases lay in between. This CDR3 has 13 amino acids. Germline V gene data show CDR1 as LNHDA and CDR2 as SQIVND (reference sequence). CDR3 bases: TGTGCCAGTAGTATCCCGCAGACCGGGGAGCTGTTTTTT. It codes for CASSIPQTGELFF.

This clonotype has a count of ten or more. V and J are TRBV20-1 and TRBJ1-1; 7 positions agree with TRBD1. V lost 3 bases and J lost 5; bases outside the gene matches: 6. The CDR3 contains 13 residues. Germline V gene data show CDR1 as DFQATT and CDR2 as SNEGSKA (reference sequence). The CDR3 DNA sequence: TGCAGTGCTAGGGGCAGGGGGAATACTGAAGCTTTCTTT. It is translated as CSARGRGNTEAFF.

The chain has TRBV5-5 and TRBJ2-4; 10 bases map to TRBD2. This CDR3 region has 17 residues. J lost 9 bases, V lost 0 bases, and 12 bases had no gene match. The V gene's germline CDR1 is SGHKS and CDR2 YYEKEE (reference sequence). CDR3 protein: CASSLATSGDRAPIQYF. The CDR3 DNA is TGTGCCAGCAGCTTGGCCACTAGCGGGGACCGAGCTCCCATTCAGTACTTC.

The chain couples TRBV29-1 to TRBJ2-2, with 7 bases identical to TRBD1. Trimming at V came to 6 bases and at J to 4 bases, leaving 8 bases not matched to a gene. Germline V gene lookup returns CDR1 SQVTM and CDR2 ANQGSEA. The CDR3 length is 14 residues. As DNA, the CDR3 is TGCAGCGTAGTCACAGGGGCTGGCACCGGGGAGCTGTTTTTT. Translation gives CSVVTGAGTGELFF.

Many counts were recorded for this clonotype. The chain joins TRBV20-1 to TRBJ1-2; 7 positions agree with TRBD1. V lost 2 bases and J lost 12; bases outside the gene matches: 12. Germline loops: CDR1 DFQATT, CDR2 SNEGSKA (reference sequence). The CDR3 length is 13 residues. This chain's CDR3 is CSARSVTGRPNTF. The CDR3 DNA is TGCAGTGCTAGATCGGTGACAGGGCGTCCCAACACCTTC.

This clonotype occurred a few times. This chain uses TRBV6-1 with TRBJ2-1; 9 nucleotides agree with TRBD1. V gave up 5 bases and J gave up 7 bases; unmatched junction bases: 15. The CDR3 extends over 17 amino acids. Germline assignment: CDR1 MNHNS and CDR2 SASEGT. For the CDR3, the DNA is TGTGCCAGCAGTCCGGGACAGGGTGGATCAACCAGGAATGAGCAGTTCTTC. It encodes CASSPGQGGSTRNEQFF.

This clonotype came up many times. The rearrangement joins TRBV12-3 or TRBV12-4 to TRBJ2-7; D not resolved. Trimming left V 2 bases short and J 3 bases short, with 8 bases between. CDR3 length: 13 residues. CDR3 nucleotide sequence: TGTGCCAGCAGTTTATGGACCAACTACGAGCAGTACTTC. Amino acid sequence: CASSLWTNYEQYF.

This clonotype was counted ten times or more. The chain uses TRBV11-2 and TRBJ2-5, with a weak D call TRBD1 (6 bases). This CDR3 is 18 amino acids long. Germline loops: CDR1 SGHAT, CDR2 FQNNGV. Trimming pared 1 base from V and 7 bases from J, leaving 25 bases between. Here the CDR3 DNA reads TGTGCCAGCAGCTTAGTTGGAAGGGGGTACGACCCCCGGGGGACCCAGTACTTC. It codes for CASSLVGRGYDPRGTQYF.